Included here is one TCR beta chain sequence, with context. Its antigen is currently unknown. J gave up 8 bases and V 6 bases, and 7 bases lay outside the gene matches. The CDR3 consists of 13 residues. The germline V gene has CDR1 MNHEY and CDR2 SVGEGT. TCRdb ran MiXCR on the 5' RACE reads and lists one entry per CDR3 protein. The sample comprises around 500,000 distinct CDR3 sequences, 20% to 25% of which are singletons, and about 16% rests with the top ten. This sample stems from a study of T cells after yellow fever vaccination. Study-wide points: After the booster, 96% of CD4 and about nine tenths of CD8 primary-response clones were re-detected. When the response was secondary, it was weaker but reached its peak faster, day 5 versus 15.

Specimen: PBMCs, collected approximately 20 days after the first yellow fever vaccination. The TCR originated in a man in his late teens or twenties who received the YFV17D yellow fever vaccine. The V gene is TRBV6-2 or TRBV6-3, the J gene TRBJ1-2; 9 nucleotides match TRBD1. The CDR3 loop is CASRPGQGRGYTF. The DNA of the CDR3 is TGTGCCAGCAGACCGGGACAGGGTAGAGGCTACACCTTC.